Given below is one T cell receptor (beta chain) in context. This clonotype has a count of ten or more. Its binding antigen is unknown. Nothing much larger sits one base from this clone, and base qualities are not available. The run used an Illumina HiSeq 2000. Multiplex PCR amplification was used to build the TCR beta chain libraries. The amplified TCR beta chain products were analyzed by high-throughput sequencing. TCRdb reworked the public reads: Q25 trimming with fastp, MiXCR clone assembly, productive beta chains retained. Records with the same CDR3 protein are collapsed into one entry carrying the most frequent genes and DNA. Counted in this sample were approximately 280,000 distinct CDR3 sequences; about 30% of them appeared once. 0.85% to 1.3% of the sample is taken by the ten largest. This record comes from a study of breast tumors, draining lymph nodes, adjacent tissues (dated by TCRdb to the mid-2010s). Turning to the overall study: Breast cancer patients provided tumor, adjacent nontumor tissue and axillary lymph nodes, and the study compared the TCR beta repertoires across these three sources. In human breast cancer, the study set out to evaluate how tumor, surrounding tissue and draining lymph node repertoires relate to one another and whether T cells may move between these sites.

The lymph node samples were taken from the axillary draining lymph nodes of breast cancer patients. The cysteine opens and the phenylalanine closes a CDR3 of 16 amino acids. The sequence is cut down to CDR3 DNA, 48 bases in frame from base 1. According to the germline V gene (reference sequence), CDR1 reads DFQATT and CDR2 reads SNEGSKA. Trimming takes 6 bases off V and 0 bases off J; junction bases not matched to a gene: 6. Study-wide conclusions, independent of this receptor: In luminal-like breast cancer, tumor and nontumor tissue repertoires resembled each other significantly more than in basal-like breast cancer. Tumors showed preferential V and J gene usage, and their T-cell repertoire diversity fell below that of lymph nodes yet above that of nontumor tissue. The conclusion that tumor T cells originate in lymph nodes was presented as consistent with a hypothesis rather than as directly demonstrated. The data were judged consistent with most tumor T cells deriving from the lymph node and then expanding within tumor tissue.

The chain is made from TRBV20-1 and TRBJ2-7, and 15 bases in between align with TRBD2. What was sequenced was axillary lymph node tissue. The sequence was obtained from a female donor with breast cancer. Some clones in this sample may be carry-over from other donors' samples. CDR3 region: CSARTSGRAPSYEQYF. The nucleotide sequence reads TGCAGTGCGAGGACTAGCGGGAGGGCCCCCTCCTACGAGCAGTACTTC.